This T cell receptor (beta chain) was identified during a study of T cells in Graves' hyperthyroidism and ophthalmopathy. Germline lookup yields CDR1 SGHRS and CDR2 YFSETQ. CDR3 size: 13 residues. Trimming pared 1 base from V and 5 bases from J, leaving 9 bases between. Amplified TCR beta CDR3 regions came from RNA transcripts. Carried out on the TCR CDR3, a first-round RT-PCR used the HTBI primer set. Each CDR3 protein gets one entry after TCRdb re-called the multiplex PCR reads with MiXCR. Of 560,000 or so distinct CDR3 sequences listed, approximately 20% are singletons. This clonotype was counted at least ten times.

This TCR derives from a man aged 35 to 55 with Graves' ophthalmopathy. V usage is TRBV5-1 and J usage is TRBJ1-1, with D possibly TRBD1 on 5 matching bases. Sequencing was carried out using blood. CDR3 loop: CASSLRGETEAFF. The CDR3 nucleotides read TGCGCCAGCAGCTTGAGAGGGGAAACTGAAGCTTTCTTT.